This T cell receptor (beta chain) originates from a study of CD8+CD57+ T cells in acquired aplastic anemia. At the level of the study: The DNA of sorted CD4+ and CD8+ cells averaged 3.2 ug. Study-level results: CD8+ Simpson's diversity did not differ significantly between patients and controls.

It was genomic DNA that served as the template for profiling TCR beta VDJ and CDR3. Each CDR3 protein is one row after TCRdb ran MiXCR on the reads. The table has under 150,000 distinct CDR3 sequences, about 40% seen once. This clonotype was found many times. Its antigen is still unknown. Sequencing involved patients with CD8+CD57+ cell expansion previously shown by flow cytometry. Each patient had severe acquired aplastic anemia. The germline V and J ends were trimmed by 8 bases and 2 bases, with 6 bases remaining between them. CDR3 length equals 11 residues. Germline assignment: CDR1 MNHEY and CDR2 SMNVEV (reference sequence).

This TCR was sampled from a human donor with aplastic anemia. The rearrangement uses TRBV27 and TRBJ1-2; D gene ambiguous. The sample consisted of sorted CD4+, CD8+, or CD8+CD57+ T cells (not recorded which) from PBMCs. The CDR3 loop is CASGVNYGYTF. The CDR3 DNA reads as TGTGCCAGCGGGGTCAACTATGGCTACACCTTC.